The 21 T cell receptor beta chains presented below share a single source sample, sequenced in a study of shared clonotypes between healthy human individuals. This table comes from immunoSEQ multiplex PCR, and its TCRdb copy is limited to in-frame clones, with some not included. The data contain some 580,000 clones, about 97% of them singletons. Source material: naive CD4+ T cells sorted from blood. This sample's subset: CD45RA+ positively selected. Receptors were obtained from a woman in her 30s in good health.

This sequence joins TRBV21-1 and TRBJ2-1; TRBD1, the table's D call, lacks a check against the DNA. TRBV21-1 is a recognized pseudogene. The CDR3 length is 14 residues. The CDR3: CATIQGASYNEQFF. For the CDR3, the DNA is TGTGCCACTATACAGGGGGCATCCTACAATGAGCAGTTCTTC.

V and J are TRBV29-1 and TRBJ2-1; no clear D. CDR1 SQVTM and CDR2 ANQGSEA come from the germline V gene. This CDR3 region has 17 residues. V was clipped by 0 bases and J by 10 bases, with 25 bases between them. CDR3 loop: CSVEDLGNHHPFQEQFF. The DNA for the CDR3 is TGCAGCGTTGAAGATCTAGGAAACCATCATCCTTTTCAAGAGCAGTTCTTC.

The rearrangement uses TRBV10-3 and TRBJ2-3; TRBD2 aligns across 7 bases. Germline CDR1 is ENHRY and CDR2 is SYGVKD. The CDR3 length is 15 residues. Unmatched junction bases numbered 3, after V lost 3 bases and J lost 0 bases. CDR3 nucleotide sequence: TGTGCCATCAGTGACCAGCGGGGAAGCACAGATACGCAGTATTTT. Protein sequence: CAISDQRGSTDTQYF.

This sequence joins TRBV2 and TRBJ1-2; unclear D gene. Per the germline V gene, CDR1 is SNHLY and CDR2 is FYNNEI. The CDR3 sequence is 14 residues long. V was clipped by 4 bases and J by 8 bases, with 17 bases between them. The CDR3 protein is CASSVYSTLWGYTF. CDR3 DNA sequence: TGTGCCAGCAGTGTATATAGCACTCTATGGGGCTACACCTTC.

The chain uses TRBV7-6 and TRBJ2-7; 7 bases are a match to TRBD1. This CDR3 has 14 residues. Trimming cost V 0 bases and J 2 bases; bases outside gene matches: 1. Germline CDR1 is SGHVS and CDR2 is FNYEAQ. The CDR3 reads CASSLATGAYEQYF. CDR3 in DNA: TGTGCCAGCAGCTTAGCCACAGGGGCCTACGAGCAGTACTTC.

The V gene is TRBV7-9, the J gene TRBJ2-7; 9 bases are shared with TRBD1. V lost 4 bases and J lost 3; bases outside the gene matches: 1. The CDR3 spans 13 residues. Germline lookup yields CDR1 SEHNR and CDR2 FQNEAQ (reference sequence). In DNA form, the CDR3 reads TGTGCCAGCAGCTGGGACAGGGACTACGAGCAGTACTTC. Encoded protein: CASSWDRDYEQYF. The whole variable domain, filled in from reference TRBV7-9 and TRBJ2-7, reads DTGVSQNPRHKITKRGQNVTFRCDPISEHNRLYWYRQTLGQGPEFLTYFQNEAQLEKSRLLSDRFSAERPKGSFSTLEIQRTEQGDSAMYLCASSWDRDYEQYFGPGTRLTVT.

The V gene is TRBV10-2, the J gene TRBJ1-4, with no clear D. Trimming left V 4 bases short and J 8 bases short, with 5 bases between. The germline V gene encodes CDR1 WSHSY and CDR2 SAAADI. This CDR3 spans 11 amino acids. CDR3 sequence reads: CASSGGEKLFF. Written as DNA, the CDR3 is TGCGCCAGCAGTGGCGGGGAAAAACTGTTTTTT.

This chain connects TRBV11-2 to TRBJ2-2; TRBD2 agrees at 14 bases. Germline V lookup: CDR1 SGHAT, CDR2 FQNNGV. The CDR3 is 19 amino acids. V lost 5 bases to trimming and J lost 5 bases; unmatched junction nucleotides: 13. The CDR3 DNA follows: TGTGCCAGCAGCCGAATGGGACTAGCGGGAGTAAGGAGAACCGGGGAGCTGTTTTTT. This encodes CASSRMGLAGVRRTGELFF. The whole variable domain, filled in from reference TRBV11-2 and TRBJ2-2, reads EAGVAQSPRYKIIEKRQSVAFWCNPISGHATLYWYQQILGQGPKLLIQFQNNGVVDDSQLPKDRFSAERLKGVDSTLKIQPAKLEDSAVYLCASSRMGLAGVRRTGELFFGEGSRLTVL.

This clone was counted a few times. This chain uses TRBV19 with TRBJ1-5, with D unclear. From germline, CDR1 is LNHDA and CDR2 SQIVND (reference sequence). The CDR3 covers 13 residues. Trimming stripped 5 bases from V and 7 bases from J, with 12 bases between. Here the CDR3 reads CASSVTVGQPQHF. CDR3 coding DNA: TGTGCCAGTAGTGTGACCGTGGGGCAGCCCCAGCATTTT.

This rearrangement joins TRBV28 to TRBJ1-5; the match to TRBD1 covers 7 bases. The J segment lost 5 bases and the V segment lost 6 bases, leaving 10 bases of the junction unmatched. From germline, CDR1 is MDHEN and CDR2 SYDVKM. The CDR3 has 15 residues. CDR3 DNA: TGTGCCAGCAGAAAAAGACAGGGCCCCCATCAGCCCCAGCATTTT. Its translation: CASRKRQGPHQPQHF.

The chain has TRBV20-1 and TRBJ1-1; D not certain. Trimming took off 4 bases at V and 10 bases at J, with 13 bases between the two ends. The CDR3 runs to 11 residues. The germline gives CDR1 DFQATT, CDR2 SNEGSKA (reference sequence). CDR3 nucleotides: TGCAGTGCTACAGAACAGCTGGGAGCTTTCTTT. This gives the protein CSATEQLGAFF.

The chain is built from TRBV5-1 and TRBJ1-4; D is ambiguous. Germline loops: CDR1 SGHRS, CDR2 YFSETQ. This CDR3 has 15 residues. Trimming stripped 0 bases from V and 8 bases from J, with 14 bases between. CDR3 loop: CASSLEGLRTEKLFF. The CDR3, as DNA: TGCGCCAGCAGCTTGGAAGGACTCCGGACCGAAAAACTGTTTTTT.

The rearrangement uses TRBV28 and TRBJ1-3, with no clear D. The V end lost 3 bases, the J end lost 0 bases, and 12 bases lay between the germline ends. This CDR3 comprises 16 residues. The germline CDR1 and CDR2 sequences are MDHEN and SYDVKM. This chain's CDR3 is CASSFSDGNSGNTIYF. Written as DNA, the CDR3 is TGTGCCAGCAGTTTCTCGGACGGCAACTCTGGAAACACCATATATTTT.

V and J are TRBV4-1 and TRBJ2-1, with 10 positions matching TRBD2. The J segment lost 4 bases and the V segment lost 1 base, leaving 10 bases of the junction unmatched. The germline V gene encodes CDR1 MGHRA and CDR2 YSYEKL. This CDR3 spans 18 amino acids. CDR3 loop: CASSQVLASGSKYNEQFF. In DNA, the CDR3 is TGCGCCAGCAGCCAAGTACTGGCTAGCGGGAGTAAGTACAATGAGCAGTTCTTC.

The chain is built from TRBV28 and TRBJ1-1, with D tentatively TRBD1 (6 bases). Germline loops: CDR1 MDHEN, CDR2 SYDVKM. The CDR3 totals 12 residues. V lost 3 bases and J lost 8, with 10 bases in between. CDR3 protein: CASSLGAREAFF. DNA for the CDR3: TGTGCCAGCAGTTTGGGGGCCAGAGAAGCTTTCTTT. Supplemented by reference TRBV28 and TRBJ1-1, the full variable domain reads DVKVTQSSRYLVKRTGEKVFLECVQDMDHENMFWYRQDPGLGLRLIYFSYDVKMKEKGDIPEGYSVSREKKERFSLILESASTNQTSMYLCASSLGAREAFFGQGTRLTVV.

The V and J genes are TRBV28 and TRBJ2-5; D unresolved. The DNA end is a closer match to TRBJ2-7, so the J assignment may be wrong. The CDR3 has 12 residues. The germline V gene encodes CDR1 MDHEN and CDR2 SYDVKM. CDR3 DNA sequence: TGTGCCAGCACCGCAGCTACCTACGAGCAGTACTTC. Translation: CASTAATYEQYF.

J is TRBJ2-5 and V is TRBV7-2; 8 bases map to TRBD1. Germline V gene data show CDR1 as SGHTA and CDR2 as FQGNSA. J was trimmed by 9 bases and V by 5 bases; bases with no gene match: 17. The CDR3 is made up of 16 amino acids. The chain's CDR3 is CASSDRGQDRRVAQYF. The CDR3 nucleotides read TGTGCCAGCAGCGACCGGGGACAGGACCGAAGAGTGGCCCAGTACTTC.

The V gene is TRBV5-1, the J gene TRBJ2-1; 8 nucleotides match TRBD1. The CDR3 totals 16 residues. The V gene end was trimmed by 4 bases and the J gene end by 7 bases; junction bases not matched to a gene: 13. Germline V gene sequence: CDR1 SGHRS, CDR2 YFSETQ. DNA for the CDR3: TGCGCCAGCAGCCTTGGACAGGGTCTCGTAGGGAATGAGCAGTTCTTC. Residues: CASSLGQGLVGNEQFF.

This chain uses TRBV28 with TRBJ1-5; no clear D. The CDR3 sequence is 14 residues long. CDR1 is MDHEN and CDR2 is SYDVKM in the germline V gene. Trimming removed 6 bases at V and 3 bases at J, with 12 bases between. The CDR3 DNA follows: TGTGCCAGCAGCCATAGGTCGGTCAATCAGCCCCAGCATTTT. Its translation: CASSHRSVNQPQHF.

The chain has TRBV28 and TRBJ2-2, with D possibly being TRBD2 (6 bases). The germline CDR1 and CDR2 sequences are MDHEN and SYDVKM. V shed 8 bases and J shed 5 bases, with 9 bases lying between them. This CDR3 is built from 12 residues. The CDR3 loop reads CASLSGTGELFF. CDR3 coding DNA: TGTGCCAGCCTAAGCGGGACCGGGGAGCTGTTTTTT.

The chain has TRBV6-5 and TRBJ1-2; TRBD1 matches 7 bases. Germline V gene sequence: CDR1 MNHEY, CDR2 SVGAGI. The CDR3 extends over 14 amino acids. J gave up 8 bases and V 6 bases, and 12 bases lay outside the gene matches. The CDR3 protein is CASSQTGSTEGYTF. CDR3 bases: TGTGCCAGCAGCCAGACAGGGTCGACGGAGGGCTACACCTTC.